This T cell receptor (beta chain) was sequenced during a study of blood T cell repertoires in COVID-19. Study information: COVID-19 samples, acute and convalescent, were from the United States, Italy and Spain. Sources were T cells, B-cell-depleted T cells, or PBMCs; the material itself was cDNA or gDNA.

Original processing notes: Estimation of nucleated cell counts was performed using reference gene primer amplification. The data were produced by immunoSEQ multiplex PCR, yet TCRdb's version contains in-frame clones alone and is incomplete. V, J and clone size are taken as reported in that table, and D and trimming were inferred from the DNA itself. Of 9,700 or so clones listed, around 80% were seen once; the top ten hold approximately 7%. Per germline, CDR1 SGHDN and CDR2 FVKESK. The CDR3 loop spans 15 amino acids. V was trimmed by 2 bases and J by 9 bases, leaving 14 bases between them. The specimen was peripheral blood. This TCR was recovered from a man aged 65 to 79 with active COVID-19. This chain links TRBV14 with TRBJ1-6; D may be TRBD1 (6 bases). As DNA, the CDR3 is TGTGCCAGCAGCCAAAACGGGAGGGGGTTTTCACCCCTCCACTTT. This translates into CASSQNGRGFSPLHF.